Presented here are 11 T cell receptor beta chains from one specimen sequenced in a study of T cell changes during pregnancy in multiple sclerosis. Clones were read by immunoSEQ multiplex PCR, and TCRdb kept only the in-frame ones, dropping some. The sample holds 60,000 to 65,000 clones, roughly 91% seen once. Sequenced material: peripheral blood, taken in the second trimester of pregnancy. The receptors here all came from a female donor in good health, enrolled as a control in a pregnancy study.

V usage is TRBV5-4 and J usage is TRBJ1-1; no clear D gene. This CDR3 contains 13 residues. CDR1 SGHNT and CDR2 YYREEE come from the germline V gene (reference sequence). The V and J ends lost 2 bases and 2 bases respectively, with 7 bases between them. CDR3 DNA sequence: TGTGCCAGCAGCTTTGCGAGAAACACTGAAGCTTTCTTT. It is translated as CASSFARNTEAFF.

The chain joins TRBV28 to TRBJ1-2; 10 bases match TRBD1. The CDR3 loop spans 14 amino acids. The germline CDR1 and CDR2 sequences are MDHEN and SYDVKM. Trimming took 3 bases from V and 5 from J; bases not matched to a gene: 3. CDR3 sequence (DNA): TGTGCCAGCAGTTTCCTGGACAGGGGGTATGGCTACACCTTC. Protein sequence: CASSFLDRGYGYTF.

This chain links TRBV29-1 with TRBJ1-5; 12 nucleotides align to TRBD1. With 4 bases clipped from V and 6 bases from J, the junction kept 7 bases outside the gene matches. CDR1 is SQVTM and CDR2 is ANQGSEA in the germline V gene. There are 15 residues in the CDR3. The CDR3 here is CSVVGTGGLGQPQHF. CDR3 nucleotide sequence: TGCAGCGTTGTCGGGACAGGGGGCCTGGGTCAGCCCCAGCATTTT.

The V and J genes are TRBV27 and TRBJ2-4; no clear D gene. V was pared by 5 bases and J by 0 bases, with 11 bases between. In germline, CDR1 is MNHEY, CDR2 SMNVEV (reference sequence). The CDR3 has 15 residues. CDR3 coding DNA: TGTGCCAGCAGTCTAAGCGCCCTAGCCAAAAACATTCAGTACTTC. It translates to CASSLSALAKNIQYF.

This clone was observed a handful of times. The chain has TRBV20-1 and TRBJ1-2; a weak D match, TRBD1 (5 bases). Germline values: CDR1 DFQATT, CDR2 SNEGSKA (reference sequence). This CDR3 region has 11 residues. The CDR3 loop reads CRPEGLYGYTF. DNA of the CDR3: TGCAGACCTGAGGGACTCTATGGCTACACCTTC.

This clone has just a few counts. Here the CDR3 reads CASSIDHAGGGLDQPQHF. The CDR3 bases are TGTGCCAGTAGTATAGATCATGCGGGAGGAGGGTTAGATCAGCCCCAGCATTTT. The rearrangement links TRBV19 to TRBJ1-5; D not certain. The CDR3 spans 18 residues. CDR1 and CDR2 (germline): LNHDA, SQIVND (reference sequence). Trimming removed 0 bases at V and 5 bases at J, with 20 bases between.

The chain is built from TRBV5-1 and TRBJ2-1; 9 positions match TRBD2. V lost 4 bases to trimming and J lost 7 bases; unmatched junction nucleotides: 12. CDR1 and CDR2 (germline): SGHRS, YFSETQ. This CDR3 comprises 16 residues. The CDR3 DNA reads TGCGCCAGCAGCCTATTGGCGGGAGGGCCGGGAAATGAGCAGTTCTTC. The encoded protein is CASSLLAGGPGNEQFF.

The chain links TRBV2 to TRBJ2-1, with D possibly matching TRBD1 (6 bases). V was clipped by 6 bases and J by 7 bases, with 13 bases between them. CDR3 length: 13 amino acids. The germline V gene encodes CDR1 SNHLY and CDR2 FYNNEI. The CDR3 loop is CASRTLQGNEQFF. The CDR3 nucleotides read TGTGCCAGCAGGACGCTACAGGGAAATGAGCAGTTCTTC.

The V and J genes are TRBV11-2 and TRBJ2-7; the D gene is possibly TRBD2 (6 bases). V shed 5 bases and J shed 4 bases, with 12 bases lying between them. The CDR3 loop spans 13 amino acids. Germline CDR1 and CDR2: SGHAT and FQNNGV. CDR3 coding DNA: TGTGCCAGCAGCCTCGACGGGGGATACGAGCAGTACTTC. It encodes CASSLDGGYEQYF.

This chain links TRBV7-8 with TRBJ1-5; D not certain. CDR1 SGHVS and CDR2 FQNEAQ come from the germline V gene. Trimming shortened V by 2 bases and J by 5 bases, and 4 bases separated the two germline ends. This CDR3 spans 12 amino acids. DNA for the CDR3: TGTGCCAGCAGCTTAATCGATCAGCCCCAGCATTTT. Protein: CASSLIDQPQHF.

Here the CDR3 DNA reads TGTGCCAGCAGTACACTTGGGGCAAACATTCAGTACTTC. Amino acids: CASSTLGANIQYF. The chain recombines TRBV7-2 with TRBJ2-4; D may be TRBD1 (5 bases). Germline V gene sequence: CDR1 SGHTA, CDR2 FQGNSA. Trimming cost V 6 bases and J 6 bases, with 12 bases left between them. The CDR3 sequence is 13 residues long.